This is a list of T cell receptor beta chains from one sample in a study of blood T cell repertoires in COVID-19. Clones were read by immunoSEQ multiplex PCR, and TCRdb kept only the in-frame ones, dropping some. The data hold about 140,000 clones, with approximately 85% observed a single time. The material sequenced was peripheral blood. Source of these receptors: an elderly woman with acute or convalescent COVID-19. Each CDR3 is given with its conserved first and last residue. Each record gives: J gene, V gene, clone size, D gene, CDR3 protein, CDR3 DNA. A D gene is named only where the DNA matches it firmly. Not all rows give a size; the values are once, few, many and, for expanded clones, a class.

TRBJ2-1 | TRBV19 | NA | TRBD2 | CASSRLAGSYNEQFF | TGTGCCAGTAGCCGCCTAGCGGGATCCTACAATGAGCAGTTCTTC
TRBJ2-1 | TRBV13 | NA | NA | CASRPSLHYNEQFF | TGTGCCAGCAGACCCTCGTTACATTACAATGAGCAGTTCTTC
TRBJ2-3 | TRBV5-1 | NA | TRBD2 | CASSGPGTSVRPDTQYF | TGCGCCAGCAGCGGGCCCGGGACTAGCGTACGCCCAGATACGCAGTATTTT
TRBJ1-2 | TRBV6-1 | once | NA | CASSESRPAYGYTF | TGTGCCAGCAGTGAGTCGAGGCCGGCCTATGGCTACACCTTC
TRBJ2-7 | TRBV5-4 | NA | NA | CASSLGAQVTYEQYF | TGTGCCAGCAGCTTGGGTGCGCAGGTGACCTACGAGCAGTACTTC
TRBJ1-3 | TRBV14 | once | NA | CASSQIGAGNTIYF | TGTGCCAGCAGCCAAATAGGGGCAGGAAACACCATATATTTT
TRBJ1-3 | TRBV7-2 | NA | NA | CASSLGQGWDTIYF | TGTGCCAGCAGCTTAGGGCAGGGGTGGGACACCATATATTTT
TRBJ1-1 | TRBV19 | NA | NA | CASSIAKWRQVSTNTEAFF | TGTGCCAGTAGTATAGCAAAATGGAGACAGGTTTCGACGAACACTGAAGCTTTCTTT
TRBJ1-6 | TRBV6-1 | NA | NA | CASSVNRVSYNSPLHF | TGTGCCAGCAGTGTGAACAGGGTTTCCTATAATTCACCCCTCCACTTT
TRBJ1-1 | TRBV19 | NA | NA | CASSPWGGVDTEAFF | TGTGCCAGTAGTCCCTGGGGGGGAGTGGACACTGAAGCTTTCTTT
TRBJ2-1 | TRBV10-3 | NA | NA | CAISEPRLSIGYNEQFF | TGTGCCATCAGTGAGCCCCGACTGTCAATCGGGTACAATGAGCAGTTCTTC
TRBJ2-2 | TRBV5-1 | NA | NA | CASRENTGELFF | TGCGCCAGCCGGGAGAACACCGGGGAGCTGTTTTTT
TRBJ2-5 | TRBV5-1 | NA | NA | CASSFRTSRETQYF | TGCGCCAGCAGCTTTCGTACTAGCCGGGAGACCCAGTACTTC
TRBJ1-1 | TRBV5-1 | once | TRBD1 | CASSPGTGRYTEAFF | TGCGCCAGCAGCCCCGGGACAGGGAGGTACACTGAAGCTTTCTTT
TRBJ2-7 | TRBV10-2 | NA | TRBD2 | CASSDGSGGTYEQYF | TGCGCCAGCAGTGACGGTAGCGGGGGAACCTACGAGCAGTACTTC
TRBJ2-2 | TRBV19 | NA | NA | CASSIDPLRQTILGSAGELFF | TGTGCCAGTAGTATAGACCCGCTCCGCCAGACAATCTTAGGTTCGGCCGGGGAGCTGTTTTTT
TRBJ2-1 | TRBV27 | NA | NA | CASKRLGSYNEQFF | TGTGCCAGCAAAAGACTGGGCTCCTACAATGAGCAGTTCTTC
TRBJ1-2 | TRBV9 | NA | TRBD1 | CASSSTGFGYTF | TGTGCCAGCAGCTCGACAGGGTTTGGCTACACCTTC
TRBJ1-4 | TRBV19 | few | NA | CASSIFTGNEKLFF | TGTGCCAGTAGTATATTCACAGGAAATGAAAAACTGTTTTTT
TRBJ1-2 | TRBV5-4 | once | TRBD1 | CASSPERDSRPLNYGYTF | TGTGCCAGCAGTCCAGAACGGGACAGCCGACCATTAAACTATGGCTACACCTTC
TRBJ2-5 | TRBV29-1 | few | TRBD2 | CSVVGGLAVQETQYF | TGCAGCGTTGTGGGTGGACTAGCGGTACAAGAGACCCAGTACTTC
TRBJ2-3 | TRBV7-6 | once | TRBD1 | CASSPRTGSDTQYF | TGTGCCAGCAGCCCCAGGACAGGATCAGATACGCAGTATTTT
TRBJ2-7 | TRBV27 | once | TRBD2 | CASRPRLAGRYEQYF | TGTGCCAGCAGACCCCGACTAGCGGGACGCTACGAGCAGTACTTC
TRBJ2-5 | TRBV11-2 | NA | TRBD1 | CASSKRTGQRFGETQYF | TGTGCCAGCAGCAAACGGACAGGTCAGCGGTTCGGAGAGACCCAGTACTTC
TRBJ2-7 | TRBV2 | few | TRBD1 | CASSEQGATYEQYF | TGTGCCAGCAGTGAACAGGGGGCGACCTACGAGCAGTACTTC
TRBJ2-1 | TRBV3-1/TRBV3-2 | NA | NA | CASSQGRASYNEQFF | TGTGCCAGCAGCCAAGGGCGGGCATCCTACAATGAGCAGTTCTTC
TRBJ2-3 | TRBV18 | NA | TRBD1 | CASSPQQGRTDTQYF | TGTGCCAGCTCACCGCAACAGGGGCGCACAGATACGCAGTATTTT
TRBJ2-5 | TRBV21-1 | NA | NA | CASSKGRERGGLQETQYF | TGTGCCAGCAGCAAAGGTCGAGAGCGGGGGGGCCTGCAGGAGACCCAGTACTTC
TRBJ2-1 | TRBV30 | NA | NA | CAWSVGGLRVEQFF | TGTGCCTGGAGTGTAGGGGGTCTTAGGGTTGAGCAGTTCTTC
TRBJ1-5 | TRBV7-2 | NA | NA | CASSLLGRESNQPQHF | TGTGCCAGCAGCTTGCTTGGCAGGGAAAGCAATCAGCCCCAGCATTTT
TRBJ1-2 | TRBV24-1 | NA | NA | CATSDLNSPYGYTF | TGTGCCACCAGTGATTTAAACAGTCCCTATGGCTACACCTTC
TRBJ2-3 | TRBV18 | NA | NA | CASSPVWGLQHTDTQYF | TGTGCCAGCTCACCAGTATGGGGGCTGCAACACACAGATACGCAGTATTTT
TRBJ2-1 | TRBV10-3 | NA | TRBD2 | CAIQASGDPYNEQFF | TGTGCCATTCAGGCTAGCGGGGACCCCTACAATGAGCAGTTCTTC